A selection of T cell receptor beta chains follows, all from one sample in a study of cytomegalovirus exposure and HLA in healthy donors. Produced via immunoSEQ multiplex PCR; TCRdb's table is partial and in-frame only. The sample lists around 170,000 clones; 81% were seen once. The sample comprised PBMCs. The receptors stem from a man aged 45-65 years in good health and CMV-seropositive. The CDR3 runs from the conserved cysteine through the conserved F or W. Fields, in order: V gene, CDR3 protein.

v_gene: TRBV5-8
CDR3aa: CASSLDRRYDTQYF

v_gene: TRBV2
CDR3aa: CASRGGTPSNEQFF

v_gene: TRBV5-3
CDR3aa: CARKGKKTGEDFRYGYTF

v_gene: TRBV2
CDR3aa: CASNTGVGRKNSPLHF

v_gene: TRBV5-6
CDR3aa: CASTRQGAEEQYF

v_gene: TRBV28
CDR3aa: CASSLRTSGYNEQFF

v_gene: TRBV7-8
CDR3aa: CASSRGQGNTIYF

v_gene: TRBV19
CDR3aa: CASSPLPPTSGSYEQYF

v_gene: TRBV28
CDR3aa: CACGGWDGYTF

v_gene: TRBV5-1
CDR3aa: CASTLQGGGNTEAFF

v_gene: TRBV19
CDR3aa: CASRSNGELFF

v_gene: TRBV28
CDR3aa: CASNPPAMDTQYF

v_gene: TRBV15
CDR3aa: CATSPAAGYYEQYF

v_gene: TRBV18
CDR3aa: CASSLGGGGNTEAFF

v_gene: TRBV4-2
CDR3aa: CASSQGLAPGQYF

v_gene: TRBV11-2
CDR3aa: CASSPTGNRNEQFF

v_gene: TRBV6-6
CDR3aa: CASSSMTTEPYNEQFF

v_gene: TRBV4-1
CDR3aa: CASSQPWGLGNSPLHF

v_gene: TRBV11-2
CDR3aa: CASSLVATTVYNEQFF

v_gene: TRBV6-5
CDR3aa: CASSLDRSGYTF

v_gene: TRBV28
CDR3aa: CASMRLTEAFF

v_gene: TRBV5-6
CDR3aa: CASSLAVEQFF

v_gene: TRBV6-5
CDR3aa: CASSYSMPGEQYF